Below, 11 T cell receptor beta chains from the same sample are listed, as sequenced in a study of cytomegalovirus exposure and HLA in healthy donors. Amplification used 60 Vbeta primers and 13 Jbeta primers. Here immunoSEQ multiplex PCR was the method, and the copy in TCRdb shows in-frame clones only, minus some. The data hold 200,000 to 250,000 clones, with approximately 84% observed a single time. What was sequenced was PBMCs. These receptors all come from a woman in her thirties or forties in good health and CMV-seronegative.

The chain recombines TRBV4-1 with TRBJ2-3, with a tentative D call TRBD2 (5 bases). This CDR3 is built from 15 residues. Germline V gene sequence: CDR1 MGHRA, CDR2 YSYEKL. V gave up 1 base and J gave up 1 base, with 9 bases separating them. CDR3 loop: CASSQVGGGTDTQYF. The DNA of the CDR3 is TGCGCCAGCAGCCAAGTAGGAGGTGGCACAGATACGCAGTATTTT.

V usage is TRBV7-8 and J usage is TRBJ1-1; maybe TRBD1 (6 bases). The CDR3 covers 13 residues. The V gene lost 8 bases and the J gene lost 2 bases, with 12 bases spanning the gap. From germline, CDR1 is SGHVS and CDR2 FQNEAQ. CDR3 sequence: CASQGGGNTEAFF. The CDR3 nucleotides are TGTGCCAGCCAGGGAGGGGGAAACACTGAAGCTTTCTTT. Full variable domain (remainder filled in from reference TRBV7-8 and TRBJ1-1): GAGVSQSPRYKVAKRGQDVALRCDPISGHVSLFWYQQALGQGPEFLTYFQNEAQLDKSGLPSDRFFAERPEGSVSTLKIQRTQQEDSAVYLCASQGGGNTEAFFGQGTRLTVV.

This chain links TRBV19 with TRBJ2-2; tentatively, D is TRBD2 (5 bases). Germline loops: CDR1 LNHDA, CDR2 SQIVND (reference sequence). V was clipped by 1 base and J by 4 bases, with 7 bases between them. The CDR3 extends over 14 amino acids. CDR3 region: CASSIGGPTGELFF. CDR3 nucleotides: TGTGCCAGTAGTATAGGAGGGCCCACCGGGGAGCTGTTTTTT. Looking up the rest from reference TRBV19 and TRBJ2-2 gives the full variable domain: DGGITQSPKYLFRKEGQNVTLSCEQNLNHDAMYWYRQDPGQGLRLIYYSQIVNDFQKGDIAEGYSVSREKKESFPLTVTSAQKNPTAFYLCASSIGGPTGELFFGEGSRLTVL.

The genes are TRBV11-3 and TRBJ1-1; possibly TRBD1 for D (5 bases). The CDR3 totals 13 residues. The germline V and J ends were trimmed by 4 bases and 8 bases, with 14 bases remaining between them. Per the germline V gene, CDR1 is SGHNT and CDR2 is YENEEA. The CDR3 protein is CASSSHRLAEAFF. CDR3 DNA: TGTGCCAGCAGCTCCCACAGGCTAGCGGAAGCTTTCTTT.

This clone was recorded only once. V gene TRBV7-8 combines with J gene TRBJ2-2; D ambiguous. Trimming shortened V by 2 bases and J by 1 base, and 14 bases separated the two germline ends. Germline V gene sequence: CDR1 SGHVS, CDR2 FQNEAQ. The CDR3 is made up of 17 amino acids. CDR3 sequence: CASSLWAQAGNTGELFF. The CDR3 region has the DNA TGTGCCAGCAGCTTATGGGCCCAGGCCGGGAACACCGGGGAGCTGTTTTTT.

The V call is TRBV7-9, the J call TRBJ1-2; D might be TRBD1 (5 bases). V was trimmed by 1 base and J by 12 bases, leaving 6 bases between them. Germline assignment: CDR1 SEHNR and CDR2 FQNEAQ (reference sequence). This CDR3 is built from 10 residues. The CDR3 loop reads CASSLGGDTF. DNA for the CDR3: TGTGCCAGCAGCTTAGGGGGGGACACCTTC.

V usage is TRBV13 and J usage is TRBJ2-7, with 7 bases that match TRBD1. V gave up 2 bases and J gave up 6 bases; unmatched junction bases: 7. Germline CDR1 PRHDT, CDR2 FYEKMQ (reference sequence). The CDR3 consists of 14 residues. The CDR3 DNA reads TGTGCCAGCAGCTTACGACAGGGTCTTTCCGAGCAGTACTTC. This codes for CASSLRQGLSEQYF.

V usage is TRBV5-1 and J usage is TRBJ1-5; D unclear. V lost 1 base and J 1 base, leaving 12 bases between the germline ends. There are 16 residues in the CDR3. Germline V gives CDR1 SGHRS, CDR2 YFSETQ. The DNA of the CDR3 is TGCGCCAGCAGCTTGACGTGGGTCAGGAGCAATCAGCCCCAGCATTTT. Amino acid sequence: CASSLTWVRSNQPQHF. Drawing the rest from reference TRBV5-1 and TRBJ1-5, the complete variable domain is KAGVTQTPRYLIKTRGQQVTLSCSPISGHRSVSWYQQTPGQGLQFLFEYFSETQRNKGNFPGRFSGRQFSNSRSEMNVSTLELGDSALYLCASSLTWVRSNQPQHFGDGTRLSIL.

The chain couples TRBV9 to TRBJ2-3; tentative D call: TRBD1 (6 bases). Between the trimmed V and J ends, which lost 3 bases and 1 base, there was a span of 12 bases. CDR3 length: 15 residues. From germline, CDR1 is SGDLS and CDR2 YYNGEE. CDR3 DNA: TGTGCCAGCAGCGCAGGGGATTTAGGCACAGATACGCAGTATTTT. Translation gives CASSAGDLGTDTQYF. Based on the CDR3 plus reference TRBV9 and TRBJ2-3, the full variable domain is DSGVTQTPKHLITATGQRVTLRCSPRSGDLSVYWYQQSLDQGLQFLIQYYNGEERAKGNILERFSAQQFPDLHSELNLSSLELGDSALYFCASSAGDLGTDTQYFGPGTRLTVL.

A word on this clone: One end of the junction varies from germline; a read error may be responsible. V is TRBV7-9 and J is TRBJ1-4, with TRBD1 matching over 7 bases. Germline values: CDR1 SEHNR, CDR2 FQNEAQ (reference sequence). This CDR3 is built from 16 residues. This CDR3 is CSSSTTGDRTNEKLFF. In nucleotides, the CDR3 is TGTTCCAGCAGCACGACTGGGGACAGAACTAATGAAAAACTGTTTTTT. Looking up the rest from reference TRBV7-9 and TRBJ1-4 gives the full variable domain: DTGVSQNPRHKITKRGQNVTFRCDPISEHNRLYWYRQTLGQGPEFLTYFQNEAQLEKSRLLSDRFSAERPKGSFSTLEIQRTEQGDSAMYLCSSSTTGDRTNEKLFFGSGTQLSVL.

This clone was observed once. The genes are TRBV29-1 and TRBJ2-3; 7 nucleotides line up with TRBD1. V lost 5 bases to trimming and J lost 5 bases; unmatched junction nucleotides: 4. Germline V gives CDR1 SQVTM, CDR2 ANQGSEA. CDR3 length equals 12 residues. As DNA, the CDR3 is TGCAGCGTTCAGACAGGGCAAGATACGCAGTATTTT. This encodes CSVQTGQDTQYF.